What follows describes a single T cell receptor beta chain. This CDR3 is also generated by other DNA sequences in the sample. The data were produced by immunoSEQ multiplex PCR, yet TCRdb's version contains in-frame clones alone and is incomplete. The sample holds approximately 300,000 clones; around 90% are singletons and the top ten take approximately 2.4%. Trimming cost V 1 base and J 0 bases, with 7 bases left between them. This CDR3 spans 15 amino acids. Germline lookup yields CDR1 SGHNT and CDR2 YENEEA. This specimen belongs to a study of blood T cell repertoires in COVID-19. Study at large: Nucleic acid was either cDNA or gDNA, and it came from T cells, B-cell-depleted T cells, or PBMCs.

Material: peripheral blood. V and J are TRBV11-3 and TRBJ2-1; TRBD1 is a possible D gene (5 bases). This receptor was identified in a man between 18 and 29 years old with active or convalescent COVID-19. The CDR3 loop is CASSLGRGSYNEQFF. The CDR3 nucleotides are TGTGCCAGCAGCTTAGGTAGGGGCTCCTACAATGAGCAGTTCTTC.